The 24 T cell receptor beta chains below come from one sample, sequenced in a study of blood T cell repertoires in COVID-19. The table came from immunoSEQ multiplex PCR; TCRdb's copy has only in-frame clones and leaves some out. The sample lists about 230,000 clones; roughly 80% were seen once. What was sequenced was peripheral blood. Every receptor here comes from a woman aged 80 or over with acute or convalescent COVID-19.

J is TRBJ2-3 and V is TRBV11-2; D is possibly TRBD1 (5 bases). Per germline, CDR1 SGHAT and CDR2 FQNNGV. V was clipped by 6 bases and J by 4 bases, with 8 bases between them. This CDR3 contains 12 residues. This CDR3 is CASRPGSDTQYF. CDR3 bases: TGTGCCAGCAGACCAGGGTCAGATACGCAGTATTTT.

V gene TRBV5-1 combines with J gene TRBJ1-2, with D possibly matching TRBD1 (5 bases). CDR1 SGHRS and CDR2 YFSETQ come from the germline V gene. V lost 4 bases to trimming and J lost 4 bases, with 14 bases between them. The CDR3 consists of 14 residues. This CDR3 reads CASSPTLGGYGYTF. In nucleotides, the CDR3 is TGCGCCAGCAGCCCAACGTTGGGGGGCTATGGCTACACCTTC.

This clone was recorded a few times. The chain couples TRBV5-6 to TRBJ2-7, with 9 bases fitting TRBD1. With V trimmed by 4 bases and J by 0 bases, 2 bases remained unmatched. The CDR3 runs 14 residues. Germline V gives CDR1 SGHDT, CDR2 YYEEEE. The CDR3 DNA reads as TGTGCCAGCAGCGGGACAGGGAGCTCCTACGAGCAGTACTTC. As protein: CASSGTGSSYEQYF.

The V and J genes are TRBV12-3 or TRBV12-4 and TRBJ1-2; weak D call: TRBD1 (6 bases). V gave up 3 bases and J gave up 2 bases, with 7 bases separating them. The CDR3 has 13 amino acids. The DNA for the CDR3 is TGTGCCAGCAGTTTGGACAGCAACTATGGCTACACCTTC. Its translation: CASSLDSNYGYTF.

The chain is built from TRBV3-1 (or the pseudogene TRBV3-2) and TRBJ2-4; the match to TRBD1 covers 7 bases. The CDR3 loop spans 13 amino acids. Trimming removed 3 bases from V and 12 bases from J; junction bases left unmatched: 8. Germline V gene sequence: CDR1 LGHDT, CDR2 YNNKEL (reference sequence). This chain's CDR3 is CASSHSTGAHQYF. The CDR3 DNA sequence: TGTGCCAGCAGCCACAGCACAGGGGCCCATCAGTACTTC.

The chain is built from TRBV21-1 and TRBJ1-2. TRBV21-1 is listed as a pseudogene. The CDR3 loop spans 16 amino acids. In DNA, the CDR3 is TGTGCCAGCGCTAGGTCCGACGAGGGGAGGTACGATGGCTACACCTTC. Protein sequence: CASARSDEGRYDGYTF.

The chain joins TRBV6-2 or TRBV6-3 to TRBJ2-7; 9 positions match TRBD1. After removal of 6 bases from V and 1 base from J, the junction contained 7 bases not matched to a gene. Germline V CDR1 and CDR2: MNHEY, SVGEGT. The CDR3 length is 15 residues. This chain's CDR3 is CASSRDREWSYEQYF. CDR3 in DNA: TGTGCCAGCAGCCGGGACAGGGAATGGTCCTACGAGCAGTACTTC.

The chain has TRBV19 and TRBJ2-5, with a possible D match to TRBD1 (6 bases). V was clipped by 4 bases and J by 4 bases, with 16 bases between them. CDR1 LNHDA and CDR2 SQIVND come from the germline V gene (reference sequence). CDR3 size: 15 residues. The CDR3 reads CASSTRITGRETQYF. CDR3 bases: TGTGCCAGTAGTACGAGAATAACAGGGCGAGAGACCCAGTACTTC.

This chain links TRBV14 with TRBJ1-6; D call uncertain. V dropped 0 bases and J dropped 7 bases, with 13 bases sitting between them. CDR3 length equals 16 residues. Per the germline V gene, CDR1 is SGHDN and CDR2 is FVKESK. The CDR3 region has the DNA TGTGCCAGCAGCCAAGATTTGGGCAGTTTCAATTCACCCCTCCACTTT. Residues: CASSQDLGSFNSPLHF.

This clone has only a few counts. The V gene is TRBV5-1, the J gene TRBJ1-4; TRBD1 matches at 10 bases. CDR3 length: 16 residues. CDR1 and CDR2 (germline): SGHRS, YFSETQ. V dropped 4 bases and J dropped 2; count of bases not matched to a gene: 5. The CDR3 nucleotides read TGCGCCAGCAGCCCCAGACAGGGGGCTACTAATGAAAAACTGTTTTTT. Protein: CASSPRQGATNEKLFF.

The chain employs TRBV4-2 and TRBJ2-5, with a possible D match to TRBD1 (6 bases). The V gene lost 1 base and the J gene lost 4 bases, with 13 bases spanning the gap. The CDR3 length is 15 residues. Germline V gene data show CDR1 as LGHNA and CDR2 as YNFKEQ. The CDR3 loop reads CASSQATGFRETQYF. In DNA form, the CDR3 reads TGTGCCAGCAGCCAAGCAACAGGGTTTCGAGAGACCCAGTACTTC.

The V gene is TRBV5-1, the J gene TRBJ1-1; possible D gene TRBD1, 6 bases. Germline V lookup: CDR1 SGHRS, CDR2 YFSETQ. Trimming left V 4 bases short and J 0 bases short, with 19 bases between. CDR3 length: 17 amino acids. Written as DNA, the CDR3 is TGCGCCAGCAGCGAGACAGGATTAGTTCGATTGAACACTGAAGCTTTCTTT. It yields the protein CASSETGLVRLNTEAFF. The variable domain in full, completed from reference TRBV5-1 and TRBJ1-1, reads KAGVTQTPRYLIKTRGQQVTLSCSPISGHRSVSWYQQTPGQGLQFLFEYFSETQRNKGNFPGRFSGRQFSNSRSEMNVSTLELGDSALYLCASSETGLVRLNTEAFFGQGTRLTVV.

This clone occurred a few times. The rearrangement links TRBV4-2 to TRBJ2-1; TRBD2 aligns across 15 bases. Trimming took 1 base from V and 11 from J; bases not matched to a gene: 6. This CDR3 is 16 amino acids long. CDR1 and CDR2 (germline): LGHNA, YNFKEQ. The CDR3 DNA reads TGTGCCAGCAGCCAAGGGACTAGCGGGGGGGATTTCAAGCAGTTCTTC. It is translated as CASSQGTSGGDFKQFF.

The chain joins TRBV28 to TRBJ2-7; no firm D call. Trimming removed 2 bases at V and 5 bases at J, with 16 bases between. In germline, CDR1 is MDHEN, CDR2 SYDVKM. The CDR3 contains 15 residues. The chain's CDR3 is CASSLDWQAQHEQYF. DNA for the CDR3: TGTGCCAGCAGTTTAGATTGGCAGGCCCAGCACGAGCAGTACTTC. Looking up the rest from reference TRBV28 and TRBJ2-7 gives the full variable domain: DVKVTQSSRYLVKRTGEKVFLECVQDMDHENMFWYRQDPGLGLRLIYFSYDVKMKEKGDIPEGYSVSREKKERFSLILESASTNQTSMYLCASSLDWQAQHEQYFGPGTRLTVT.

This clone came up a few times. The V call is TRBV14, the J call TRBJ2-1; D might be TRBD1 (6 bases). Trimming shortened V by 4 bases and J by 7 bases, and 14 bases separated the two germline ends. Germline CDR1 reads SGHDN; CDR2 reads FVKESK. The CDR3 spans 14 residues. CDR3 coding DNA: TGTGCCAGCAGCCCCCACCGCCAGGGGAATGAGCAGTTCTTC. The encoded protein is CASSPHRQGNEQFF.

This rearrangement joins TRBV4-1 to TRBJ2-3; 7 bases map to TRBD1. This CDR3 is built from 14 residues. The V segment lost 5 bases and the J segment 3 bases; nucleotides outside the gene matches: 5. The V gene's germline CDR1 is MGHRA and CDR2 YSYEKL. The CDR3 sequence: CASSEQGPTDTQYF. The CDR3 DNA is TGCGCCAGCAGCGAACAGGGGCCTACAGATACGCAGTATTTT.

The chain recombines TRBV4-2 with TRBJ2-5; 7 bases are a match to TRBD1. The J segment lost 1 base and the V segment lost 4 bases, leaving 6 bases of the junction unmatched. The CDR3 loop spans 15 amino acids. The V gene's germline CDR1 is LGHNA and CDR2 YNFKEQ. CDR3 protein: CASSPRWDSQETQYF. CDR3 nucleotide sequence: TGTGCCAGCAGCCCGAGATGGGACAGCCAAGAGACCCAGTACTTC.

The chain has TRBV5-1 and TRBJ2-7; D possibly corresponds to TRBD2 (5 bases). This CDR3 is built from 12 residues. CDR1 and CDR2 from the germline V gene are SGHRS and YFSETQ. Deletions cut 4 bases from V and 7 bases from J, with 12 bases between. The CDR3 reads CASSATTGEQYF. CDR3 nucleotides: TGCGCCAGCAGCGCGACGACGGGGGAGCAGTACTTC.

CDR3 loop: CASRTSGGADTQYF. In DNA, the CDR3 is TGTGCCAGTAGGACTAGCGGGGGGGCAGATACGCAGTATTTT. V and J are TRBV19 and TRBJ2-3, with 14 nucleotides matching TRBD2. V lost 6 bases and J lost 4; bases outside the gene matches: 0. This CDR3 region has 14 residues. Germline CDR1 is LNHDA and CDR2 is SQIVND (reference sequence).

The V gene is TRBV6-6, the J gene TRBJ1-2; D remains ambiguous. Between the trimmed V and J ends, which lost 1 base and 8 bases, there was a span of 17 bases. CDR3 length equals 15 residues. CDR1 is MNHNY, CDR2 SVGAGI, per germline (reference sequence). CDR3 region: CASSYFDSITHGYTF. In DNA, the CDR3 is TGTGCCAGCAGTTACTTTGACTCCATAACCCACGGCTACACCTTC.

The genes are TRBV12-3 or TRBV12-4 and TRBJ2-7, with D perhaps TRBD1 (6 bases). Trimming stripped 5 bases from V and 4 bases from J, with 9 bases between. This CDR3 has 12 residues. CDR3 protein: CASSGQRYEQYF. The CDR3 region has the DNA TGTGCCAGCAGTGGACAGCGATACGAGCAGTACTTC.

The chain is built from TRBV5-4 and TRBJ2-7, with 9 bases lining up with TRBD1. CDR3 length: 13 amino acids. V shed 4 bases, J shed 5 bases, and the junction held 4 bases outside the gene matches. The V gene's germline CDR1 is SGHNT and CDR2 YYREEE (reference sequence). The CDR3: CASSRGQGNEQYF. For the CDR3, the DNA is TGTGCCAGCAGCCGCGGACAGGGGAACGAGCAGTACTTC.

The chain couples TRBV6-1 to TRBJ1-5; 8 bases match TRBD1. Germline values: CDR1 MNHNS, CDR2 SASEGT. J gave up 0 bases and V 3 bases, and 1 base lay outside the gene matches. The CDR3 covers 15 residues. CDR3 nucleotide sequence: TGTGCCAGCAGTGATGACAGGGGTAGCAATCAGCCCCAGCATTTT. Amino acids: CASSDDRGSNQPQHF.

This clone is a singleton in its sample. The V and J genes are TRBV11-2 and TRBJ1-3; 8 bases line up with TRBD1. V gave up 5 bases and J gave up 1 base; unmatched junction bases: 10. CDR1 SGHAT and CDR2 FQNNGV come from the germline V gene. This CDR3 region has 17 residues. This CDR3 reads CASSPLSGGRSGNTIYF. CDR3 DNA: TGTGCCAGCAGCCCCCTATCAGGGGGCCGGTCTGGAAACACCATATATTTT.